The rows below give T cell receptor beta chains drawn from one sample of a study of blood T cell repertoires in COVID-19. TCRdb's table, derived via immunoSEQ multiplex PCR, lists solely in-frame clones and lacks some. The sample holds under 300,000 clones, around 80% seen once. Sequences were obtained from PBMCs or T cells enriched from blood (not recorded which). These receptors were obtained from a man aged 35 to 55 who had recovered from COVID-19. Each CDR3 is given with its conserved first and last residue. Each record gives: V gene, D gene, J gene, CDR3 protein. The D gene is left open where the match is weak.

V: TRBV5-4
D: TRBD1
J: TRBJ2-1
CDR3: CASSPGTGVHEQFF

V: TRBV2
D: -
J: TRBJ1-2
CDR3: CASSDRQAAMYGYTF

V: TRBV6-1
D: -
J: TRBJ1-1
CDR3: CASSERGSAFF

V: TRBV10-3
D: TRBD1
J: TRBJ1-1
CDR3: CAISESNRGSTEAFF

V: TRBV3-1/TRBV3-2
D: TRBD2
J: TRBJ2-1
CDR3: CASSQDWGGAYNEQFF

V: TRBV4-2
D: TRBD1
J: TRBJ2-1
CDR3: CASSPSDRAGNEQFF

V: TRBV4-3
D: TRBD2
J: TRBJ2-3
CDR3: CASSQAGSSGRTDTQYF

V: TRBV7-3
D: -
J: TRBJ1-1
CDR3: CASSFGGAWDTEAFF

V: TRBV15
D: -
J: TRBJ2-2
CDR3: CATRPTRGTGELFF

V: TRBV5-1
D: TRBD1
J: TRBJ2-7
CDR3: CASSRTQGALNEQYF

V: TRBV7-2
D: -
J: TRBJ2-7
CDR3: CASSLTDYEQYF

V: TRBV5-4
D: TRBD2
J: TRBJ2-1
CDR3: CASSSGTSGREGEQFF

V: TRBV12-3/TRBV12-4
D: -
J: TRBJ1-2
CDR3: CASSAQGDYGYTF

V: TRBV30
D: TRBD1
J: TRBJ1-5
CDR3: CAWSGDRGVGNQPQHF

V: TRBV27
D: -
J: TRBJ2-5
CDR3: CASRAAEGETQYF

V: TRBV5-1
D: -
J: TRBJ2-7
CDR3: CASSLTGTSTYEQYF

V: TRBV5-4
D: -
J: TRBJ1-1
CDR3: CASSLGSGAEAFF

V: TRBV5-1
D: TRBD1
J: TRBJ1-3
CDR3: CASSPDRGQGNTIYF

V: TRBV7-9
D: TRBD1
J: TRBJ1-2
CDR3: CASSLGEDRFYGYTF

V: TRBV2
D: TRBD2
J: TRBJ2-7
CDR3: CASSEAERGTYEQYF

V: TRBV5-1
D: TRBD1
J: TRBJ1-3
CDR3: CASSDRTGGNTIYF

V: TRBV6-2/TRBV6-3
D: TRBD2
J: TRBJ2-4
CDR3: CASSPEGGINIQYF

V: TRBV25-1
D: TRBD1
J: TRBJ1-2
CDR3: CASRRTGGDYGYTF

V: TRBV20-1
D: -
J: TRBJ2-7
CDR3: CSASGSYEQYF

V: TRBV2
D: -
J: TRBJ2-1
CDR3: CASSEARGHEQFF

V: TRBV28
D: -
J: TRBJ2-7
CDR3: CASTSEEGQYF

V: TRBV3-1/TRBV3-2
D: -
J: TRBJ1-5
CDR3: CASSQDNRPNQPQHF

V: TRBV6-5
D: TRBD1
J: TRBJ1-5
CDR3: CASSRDRSSNQPQHF

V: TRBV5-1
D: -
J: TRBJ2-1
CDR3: CASSLLQSLNEQFF

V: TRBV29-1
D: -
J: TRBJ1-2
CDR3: CSVEGINRLDGYTF

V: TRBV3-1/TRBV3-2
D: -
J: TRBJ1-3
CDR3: CASSQASGVSGNTIYF

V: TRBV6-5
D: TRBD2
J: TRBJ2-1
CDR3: CASSSSGNEQFF

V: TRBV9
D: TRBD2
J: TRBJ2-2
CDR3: CASSVEAGPTGELFF

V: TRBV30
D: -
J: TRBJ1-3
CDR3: CAWSLSGNTIYF

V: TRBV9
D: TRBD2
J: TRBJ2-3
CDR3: CASSYTSGRAGDTQYF

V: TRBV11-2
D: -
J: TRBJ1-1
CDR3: CASSPTGFEAFF